This T cell receptor beta chain was retrieved from a study of T cells in Graves' hyperthyroidism and ophthalmopathy. Lactation, pregnancy, other autoimmune disease or uncontrolled infection excluded patients. The PBMCs were taken from less than 11 ml of fresh peripheral blood. This CDR3 has 13 residues. Germline-derived CDR1 and CDR2 are SQVTM and ANQGSEA. V lost 4 bases and J lost 1, with 10 bases in between. This clonotype has ten or more counts. Researchers took RNA transcripts and amplified the TCR beta CDR3 regions from them. The primer set for the first-round RT-PCR of the TCR CDR3 was HTBI. TCRdb re-analysed the multiplex PCR reads in MiXCR, keeping a single row per CDR3 protein. The sample holds roughly 710,000 distinct CDR3 sequences; approximately 40% are singletons and the top ten take roughly 30%.

The receptor comes from a woman in her 40s with Graves' hyperthyroidism. The sequencing input was blood. J is TRBJ1-1 and V is TRBV29-1; perhaps TRBD1 as D (5 bases). CDR3 sequence (DNA): TGCAGCGTTGTCCAAGGACAGAACACTGAAGCTTTCTTT. Its protein is CSVVQGQNTEAFF.